These 28 T cell receptor beta chains were all obtained from the same sample, sequenced in a study of cytomegalovirus exposure and HLA in healthy donors. The PCR employed 60 Vbeta primers together with 13 Jbeta primers. The table came from immunoSEQ multiplex PCR; TCRdb's copy has only in-frame clones and leaves some out. This sample has 90,000 to 100,000 clones; approximately 76% occur once, and the top ten carry roughly 7.7%. Sequencing used PBMCs. The receptors shown here come from a man aged 35 to 55 in good health and CMV-seropositive.

V usage is TRBV27 and J usage is TRBJ2-5, with 8 bases fitting TRBD2. Germline lookup yields CDR1 MNHEY and CDR2 SMNVEV (reference sequence). This CDR3 comprises 16 residues. Trimming removed 2 bases from V and 5 bases from J; junction bases left unmatched: 10. CDR3 loop: CASSLRSGSDGETQYF. CDR3 sequence (DNA): TGTGCCAGCAGTTTACGAAGCGGGAGTGATGGGGAGACCCAGTACTTC.

In its sample, this clone was seen a few times. V gene TRBV19 combines with J gene TRBJ1-2; 7 nucleotides line up with TRBD1. Germline loops: CDR1 LNHDA, CDR2 SQIVND (reference sequence). J was trimmed by 4 bases and V by 7 bases; bases with no gene match: 18. The CDR3 spans 17 residues. CDR3 DNA sequence: TGTGCCAGTACCCTAGGGGACAGCGACATATACTCCTATGGCTACACCTTC. It yields the protein CASTLGDSDIYSYGYTF.

The chain employs TRBV7-6 and TRBJ1-1, with 10 bases matching TRBD1. The ends lost 3 bases at V and 6 bases at J; junction bases unmatched: 4. The length of the CDR3 is 14 residues. Germline V CDR1 and CDR2: SGHVS, FNYEAQ. CDR3 loop: CASSLGTGESEAFF. The CDR3 nucleotides are TGTGCCAGCAGCTTGGGGACAGGGGAATCTGAAGCTTTCTTT.

The CDR3 protein is CASSVGGLADTDTQYF. For the CDR3, the DNA is TGTGCCAGCAGCGTAGGGGGACTAGCGGACACAGATACGCAGTATTTT. This chain connects TRBV9 to TRBJ2-3; 11 nucleotides align to TRBD2. The CDR3 totals 16 residues. V gave up 0 bases and J gave up 2 bases; unmatched junction bases: 2. Germline V CDR1 and CDR2: SGDLS, YYNGEE.

This clone was recorded only once. The V call is TRBV9, the J call TRBJ1-3, with 9 bases fitting TRBD1. V shed 0 bases, J shed 3 bases, and the junction held 1 base outside the gene matches. The CDR3 has 15 amino acids. The germline V gene has CDR1 SGDLS and CDR2 YYNGEE. CDR3: CASSVGQGGGNTIYF. CDR3 nucleotides: TGTGCCAGCAGCGTAGGACAGGGGGGTGGAAACACCATATATTTT.

The chain couples TRBV7-9 to TRBJ2-1; the match to TRBD1 covers 9 bases. CDR1 and CDR2 (germline): SEHNR, FQNEAQ (reference sequence). With 5 bases clipped from V and 5 bases from J, the junction kept 7 bases outside the gene matches. The CDR3 is 15 amino acids. Here the CDR3 DNA reads TGTGCCAGCAGCCGAGGACAGGGGTTGGACAATGAGCAGTTCTTC. It codes for CASSRGQGLDNEQFF.

The chain employs TRBV19 and TRBJ1-4; D is unresolved. The CDR3 has 13 amino acids. The V gene's germline CDR1 is LNHDA and CDR2 SQIVND (reference sequence). V was clipped by 7 bases and J by 0 bases, with 6 bases between them. As DNA, the CDR3 is TGTGCCAGTACAGAGGCAACTAATGAAAAACTGTTTTTT. This gives the protein CASTEATNEKLFF.

The chain is built from TRBV2 and TRBJ2-7, with 10 bases that match TRBD1. The CDR3 has 15 amino acids. The germline CDR1 and CDR2 sequences are SNHLY and FYNNEI. The V segment lost 6 bases and the J segment 2 bases; nucleotides outside the gene matches: 7. The DNA for the CDR3 is TGTGCCAGCAGAACTGAGACAGGGGGCCCCTACGAGCAGTACTTC. This translates into CASRTETGGPYEQYF.

This clone was counted a single time. The chain combines TRBV29-1 with TRBJ1-1; TRBD1 matches 7 bases. The CDR3 length is 13 residues. Trimming at V came to 5 bases and at J to 2 bases, leaving 5 bases not matched to a gene. Germline V lookup: CDR1 SQVTM, CDR2 ANQGSEA. The CDR3 here is CSVRQGGNTEAFF. The CDR3, as DNA: TGCAGCGTTAGACAGGGAGGCAACACTGAAGCTTTCTTT.

The genes are TRBV10-3 and TRBJ1-5; D is unclear. V lost 3 bases and J lost 7, with 7 bases in between. Germline V gene sequence: CDR1 ENHRY, CDR2 SYGVKD. This CDR3 is 12 amino acids long. CDR3 nucleotides: TGTGCCATCAGTGAACCAAGCCAGCCCCAGCATTTT. It translates to CAISEPSQPQHF.

The V gene is TRBV28, the J gene TRBJ1-3; weak D call: TRBD1 (5 bases). From germline, CDR1 is MDHEN and CDR2 SYDVKM. The germline V and J ends were trimmed by 8 bases and 8 bases, with 19 bases remaining between them. The CDR3 loop spans 14 amino acids. CDR3 in amino acids: CASRTPGRADTIYF. As DNA, the CDR3 is TGTGCCAGCCGAACCCCAGGCAGGGCTGACACCATATATTTT.

This clone was counted a few times. This chain uses TRBV4-1 with TRBJ2-7; 7 bases are a match to TRBD2. This CDR3 has 15 residues. Trimming took 0 bases from V and 3 from J; bases not matched to a gene: 5. Germline assignment: CDR1 MGHRA and CDR2 YSYEKL. The CDR3 protein is CASSQDPGGIYEQYF. For the CDR3, the DNA is TGCGCCAGCAGCCAAGATCCCGGGGGGATCTACGAGCAGTACTTC.

This clone was detected only a few times. The chain is built from TRBV5-1 and TRBJ2-1; a possible D gene is TRBD1 (6 bases). Germline assignment: CDR1 SGHRS and CDR2 YFSETQ. This CDR3 is built from 13 residues. Trimming took off 4 bases at V and 4 bases at J, with 9 bases between the two ends. CDR3 amino acids: CASSGTPYNEQFF. The DNA of the CDR3 is TGCGCCAGCAGCGGGACACCATACAATGAGCAGTTCTTC.

The chain links TRBV5-6 to TRBJ1-1; D may be TRBD1 (5 bases). The CDR3 loop spans 13 amino acids. From germline, CDR1 is SGHDT and CDR2 YYEEEE. The V gene lost 3 bases and the J gene lost 5 bases, with 11 bases spanning the gap. This chain's CDR3 is CASSSGQGTEAFF. In nucleotides, the CDR3 is TGTGCCAGCAGCTCCGGACAAGGAACTGAAGCTTTCTTT.

The gene calls are TRBV5-4 and TRBJ2-7, with 13 bases identical to TRBD2. CDR1 is SGHNT, CDR2 YYREEE, per germline (reference sequence). The CDR3 totals 15 residues. V lost 2 bases and J lost 2; bases outside the gene matches: 1. The CDR3 region has the DNA TGTGCCAGCAGCTTTACTAGCGGGGGGGCCTACGAGCAGTACTTC. Its protein product is CASSFTSGGAYEQYF.

A remark on this clone: The sample has other DNA sequences that encode this CDR3 too. This chain uses TRBV18 with TRBJ2-7; 8 nucleotides match TRBD1. Germline-derived CDR1 and CDR2 are KGHSH and LQKENI. The V and J ends lost 3 bases and 5 bases, in that order; junction bases with no gene match: 3. CDR3 size: 13 residues. CDR3 region: CASSPGQGDEQYF. In DNA form, the CDR3 reads TGTGCCAGCTCACCCGGACAGGGCGACGAGCAGTACTTC.

The genes are TRBV7-2 and TRBJ2-6; possible D gene TRBD2, 5 bases. This CDR3 region has 13 residues. The V gene's germline CDR1 is SGHTA and CDR2 FQGNSA. V lost 1 base to trimming and J lost 13 bases, with 11 bases between them. CDR3 protein: CASSLGGSRVLTF. CDR3 nucleotides: TGTGCCAGCAGCTTAGGAGGGAGTAGAGTCCTGACTTTC.

The chain carries TRBV2 and TRBJ1-2; 7 bases agree with TRBD1. The ends lost 5 bases at V and 0 bases at J; junction bases unmatched: 3. Germline CDR1 reads SNHLY; CDR2 reads FYNNEI. The CDR3 contains 14 residues. In DNA form, the CDR3 reads TGTGCCAGCAGTTTGACAGGGACTAACTATGGCTACACCTTC. This encodes CASSLTGTNYGYTF.

This clone was detected once. The rearrangement links TRBV5-6 to TRBJ1-2, with D hard to call. The CDR3 runs to 14 residues. Germline lookup yields CDR1 SGHDT and CDR2 YYEEEE. The V end lost 4 bases, the J end lost 5 bases, and 15 bases lay between the germline ends. CDR3 in amino acids: CASSVMGTSYGYTF. In DNA, the CDR3 is TGTGCCAGCAGCGTTATGGGCACCTCATATGGCTACACCTTC.

This chain connects TRBV2 to TRBJ1-6; D ambiguous. The germline V gene has CDR1 SNHLY and CDR2 FYNNEI. Trimming took 7 bases from V and 9 from J, leaving 16 bases between them. The CDR3 spans 14 residues. CDR3 loop: CASTLIDIGSPLHF. The CDR3 coding sequence is TGTGCCAGCACCCTAATCGACATCGGTTCACCCCTCCACTTT.

V is TRBV28 and J is TRBJ2-5; 9 bases fit TRBD1. Germline CDR1 and CDR2: MDHEN and SYDVKM. V dropped 4 bases and J dropped 1; count of bases not matched to a gene: 4. The CDR3 is made up of 15 amino acids. CDR3 bases: TGTGCCAGCAGTTCACCGACAGGGGGCCAAGAGACCCAGTACTTC. Its protein is CASSSPTGGQETQYF.

The CDR3 sequence is CASSLESRATQYF. CDR3 bases: TGTGCCAGCAGCTTAGAGTCCAGGGCTACGCAGTATTTT. The chain couples TRBV7-9 to TRBJ2-3; TRBD1 might be the D (5 bases). The CDR3 has 13 amino acids. In germline, CDR1 is SEHNR, CDR2 FQNEAQ (reference sequence). V dropped 1 base and J dropped 8 bases, with 10 bases sitting between them.

On this clone itself: This sample also contains other DNA sequences that code for the same CDR3. The rearrangement links TRBV5-1 to TRBJ1-1; D gene uncertain. The germline CDR1 and CDR2 sequences are SGHRS and YFSETQ. Trimming left V 2 bases short and J 0 bases short, with 8 bases between. CDR3 length: 14 residues. DNA for the CDR3: TGCGCCAGCAGCTTAAATGTAGTGAACACTGAAGCTTTCTTT. Protein sequence: CASSLNVVNTEAFF.

In this sample, this clone turned up once. This chain uses TRBV5-5 with TRBJ2-5; 8 bases line up with TRBD2. The tail of the sequence fits TRBJ2-7 better, so the J call may be wrong. The CDR3 loop spans 16 amino acids. Germline V gives CDR1 SGHKS, CDR2 YYEKEE (reference sequence). CDR3 DNA: TGTGCCAGCAGCTCCGCCGAGTGGCGGGAGGACTACGAGCAGTACTTC. Its translation: CASSSAEWREDYEQYF.

In this sample, this clone turned up a few times. The chain has TRBV19 and TRBJ2-7; 9 bases align to TRBD2. Per germline, CDR1 LNHDA and CDR2 SQIVND (reference sequence). The CDR3 loop spans 17 amino acids. V was pared by 0 bases and J by 0 bases, with 6 bases of the junction left unmatched. This CDR3 reads CASSIEGGRAFSYEQYF. CDR3 nucleotide sequence: TGTGCCAGTAGTATAGAGGGCGGGAGGGCCTTCTCCTACGAGCAGTACTTC.

The rearrangement joins TRBV5-1 to TRBJ2-2, with TRBD2 identical over 10 bases. The CDR3 is 15 amino acids. Trimming removed 5 bases from V and 5 bases from J; junction bases left unmatched: 6. The V gene's germline CDR1 is SGHRS and CDR2 YFSETQ. The CDR3 nucleotides are TGCGCCAGCAGTCCGCTAGCGGGAGATACCGGGGAGCTGTTTTTT. Residues: CASSPLAGDTGELFF.

This chain joins TRBV29-1 and TRBJ2-7; no definite D call. The germline V gene has CDR1 SQVTM and CDR2 ANQGSEA. Trimming left V 0 bases short and J 0 bases short, with 15 bases between. This CDR3 spans 16 amino acids. The CDR3 region is CSVEDPAGQNSYEQYF. DNA for the CDR3: TGCAGCGTTGAAGACCCCGCAGGCCAAAACTCCTACGAGCAGTACTTC.

The rearrangement links TRBV5-1 to TRBJ2-3; D possibly corresponds to TRBD1 (6 bases). This CDR3 is built from 16 residues. Germline V gene sequence: CDR1 SGHRS, CDR2 YFSETQ. Trimming pared 0 bases from V and 4 bases from J, leaving 15 bases between. The DNA of the CDR3 is TGCGCCAGCAGCTTGGTGGCAGGGGCCGGATCAGATACGCAGTATTTT. Protein: CASSLVAGAGSDTQYF.